These 12 T cell receptor beta chains share one sample of origin, sequenced in a study of shared clonotypes between healthy human individuals. Profiled with immunoSEQ multiplex PCR; TCRdb holds only in-frame clones, not every one. This sample has some 1,100,000 clones; around 82% occur once, and the top ten carry approximately 0.5%. Sequencing was performed on memory CD4+ T cells from PBMCs. Subset in this sample: CD45RA-negative fraction. These receptor sequences come from a man aged 18 to 35 in good health. Some clones in this sample may be carry-over from other donors' samples.

This clone was seen more than once but under ten times. The chain has TRBV28 and TRBJ1-5, with 9 bases aligning to TRBD1. The CDR3 spans 16 residues. Germline loops: CDR1 MDHEN, CDR2 SYDVKM. V lost 8 bases and J lost 0; bases outside the gene matches: 8. The CDR3, as DNA: TGTGCCAGCCTTTCGGGACAGGGCTATAGCAATCAGCCCCAGCATTTT. This gives the protein CASLSGQGYSNQPQHF.

The CDR3 protein is CSVMDGPWNTEAFF. CDR3 nucleotide sequence: TGCAGCGTAATGGACGGCCCGTGGAACACTGAAGCTTTCTTT. The gene calls are TRBV29-1 and TRBJ1-1; the D is unclear. CDR3 size: 14 residues. The V gene lost 6 bases and the J gene lost 1 base, with 15 bases spanning the gap. CDR1 and CDR2 from the germline V gene are SQVTM and ANQGSEA.

V usage is TRBV11-3 and J usage is TRBJ2-1; the match to TRBD2 covers 7 bases. J was trimmed by 3 bases and V by 2 bases; bases with no gene match: 1. This CDR3 has 14 residues. CDR1 and CDR2 from the germline V gene are SGHNT and YENEEA. The CDR3 sequence is CASSLSGNYNEQFF. The CDR3 region has the DNA TGTGCCAGCAGCTTAAGCGGGAACTACAATGAGCAGTTCTTC. The full variable domain, rest sourced from reference TRBV11-3 and TRBJ2-1, is EAGVVQSPRYKIIEKKQPVAFWCNPISGHNTLYWYLQNLGQGPELLIRYENEEAVDDSQLPKDRFSAERLKGVDSTLKIQPAELGDSAVYLCASSLSGNYNEQFFGPGTRLTVL.

The chain links TRBV5-8 to TRBJ1-3, with a weak D call TRBD1 (6 bases). The CDR3 contains 17 residues. Trimming removed 4 bases from V and 4 bases from J, with 21 bases in between. Germline V CDR1 and CDR2: SGHTS, YDEGEE. The CDR3 region has the DNA TGTGCCAGCAGCGGCAGGCCGGGACACTCTATAGGAAACACCATATATTTT. It translates to CASSGRPGHSIGNTIYF.

This clone occurred once. This rearrangement joins TRBV9 to TRBJ1-4; 7 nucleotides match TRBD1. The CDR3 sequence is 14 residues long. CDR1 SGDLS and CDR2 YYNGEE come from the germline V gene. V shed 4 bases and J 7 bases; nucleotides not matched to a gene: 7. The CDR3 region has the DNA TGTGCCAGCAGCCCTCGACAGGGAAGTGAAAAACTGTTTTTT. Translated, it gives CASSPRQGSEKLFF.

The V gene is TRBV7-3, the J gene TRBJ1-5; 12 nucleotides align to TRBD1. V was clipped by 5 bases and J by 0 bases; unmatched bases: 17. This CDR3 comprises 21 residues. CDR1 and CDR2 (germline): SGHTA, FQGTGA. In nucleotides, the CDR3 is TGTGCCAGCAGCCGACAGGGAGGGACAGGGGGCGGTCGGGGTAGCAATCAGCCCCAGCATTTT. This sequence encodes CASSRQGGTGGGRGSNQPQHF.

This chain connects TRBV28 to TRBJ1-2; D remains unclear. CDR3 length equals 12 residues. Trimming shortened V by 6 bases and J by 8 bases, and 13 bases separated the two germline ends. CDR1 and CDR2 from the germline V gene are MDHEN and SYDVKM. The CDR3 coding sequence is TGTGCCAGCAGCTGGACTTCGGGAGGCTACACCTTC. Translation: CASSWTSGGYTF.

This clone came up many times. The chain employs TRBV4-3 and TRBJ2-2; TRBD2 matches 12 bases. Per the germline V gene, CDR1 is LGHNA and CDR2 is YSLEER. J was trimmed by 7 bases and V by 5 bases; bases with no gene match: 17. There are 19 residues in the CDR3. The CDR3 DNA is TGCGCCAGCAGCTCCCAAGGGCTAGCGGGAGGGCCGATGATCGGGGAGCTGTTTTTT. It encodes CASSSQGLAGGPMIGELFF.

In DNA form, the CDR3 reads TGCGCCAGCAGCTTGGCCAAAGGTACAGGAGGGCTAGGGGCTGAAGCTTTCTTT. Its protein is CASSLAKGTGGLGAEAFF. The rearrangement links TRBV5-1 to TRBJ1-1; a weak D match, TRBD1 (5 bases). CDR1 and CDR2 from the germline V gene are SGHRS and YFSETQ. V shed 0 bases and J shed 6 bases, with 24 bases lying between them. CDR3 length: 18 amino acids.

The chain couples TRBV5-5 to TRBJ1-4, with 9 positions matching TRBD1. Trimming at V came to 6 bases and at J to 6 bases, leaving 3 bases not matched to a gene. The CDR3 spans 13 residues. Germline lookup yields CDR1 SGHKS and CDR2 YYEKEE (reference sequence). This CDR3 reads CASTGQGHEKLFF. The CDR3, as DNA: TGTGCCAGCACGGGACAGGGACATGAAAAACTGTTTTTT.

V gene TRBV7-9 combines with J gene TRBJ2-2; 9 bases fit TRBD1. The V segment lost 2 bases and the J segment 6 bases; nucleotides outside the gene matches: 4. Germline V gene data show CDR1 as SEHNR and CDR2 as FQNEAQ (reference sequence). CDR3 size: 15 residues. The CDR3 DNA sequence: TGTGCCAGCAGCTTAAGACAGGGGGGAGCCGGGGAGCTGTTTTTT. Its translation: CASSLRQGGAGELFF.

This clone has a single count. The chain combines TRBV7-9 with TRBJ1-1; 9 nucleotides match TRBD1. This CDR3 is built from 14 residues. Germline values: CDR1 SEHNR, CDR2 FQNEAQ (reference sequence). The ends lost 5 bases at V and 4 bases at J; junction bases unmatched: 5. The CDR3 region is CASSPTGGRTEAFF. In DNA, the CDR3 is TGTGCCAGCAGCCCGACAGGGGGACGCACTGAAGCTTTCTTT.